Listed below are T cell receptor beta chains from one sample, sequenced in a study of cytomegalovirus exposure and HLA in healthy donors. Generated by immunoSEQ multiplex PCR, the TCRdb table keeps only in-frame clones and is missing some. The table has approximately 100,000 clones, roughly four fifths seen once. Sample: PBMCs. The receptors here all came from a human donor in good health. Each CDR3 is given with its conserved first and last residue. The D gene is left open where the match is weak. Size is stated for part of the rows, as once, few or many counts, or as a class when the clone is expanded.

DNA | CDR3 | J | size | V | D
TGTGCCAGCAGCCGTGGGACAGGGAGTAATTCACCCCTCCACTTT | CASSRGTGSNSPLHF | TRBJ1-6 | . | TRBV5-8 | TRBD1
TGTGCCAGCAGCTTGGGCCTTAGCGGGGGGGCCACAGATACGCAGTATTTT | CASSLGLSGGATDTQYF | TRBJ2-3 | few | TRBV5-4 | TRBD2
TGTGCCAGTAGTAAGACCGGAGCTGGAAACACCATATATTTT | CASSKTGAGNTIYF | TRBJ1-3 | . | TRBV19 | .
TGTGCCAGCAGTCCCGGGACTAGCGGGAGGGCCAGAGACTTAGTAGAGACCCAGTACTTC | CASSPGTSGRARDLVETQYF | TRBJ2-5 | . | TRBV21-1 | .
TGTGCCAGCAGCTTAGGCCTGACGGGGACCCAGTACTTC | CASSLGLTGTQYF | TRBJ2-5 | . | TRBV7-2 | .
TGCGCCAGCAGCCCGGGGGGGGCCGGGCCCTACGAGCAGTACTTC | CASSPGGAGPYEQYF | TRBJ2-7 | . | TRBV5-1 | TRBD2
TGCGCCAGCAGGACAGGGAGCGGCTACACCTTC | CASRTGSGYTF | TRBJ1-2 | . | TRBV23-1 | TRBD1
TGTGCCAGCCGTGACGACAGGGCCTACTCCTACGAGCAGTACTTC | CASRDDRAYSYEQYF | TRBJ2-7 | . | TRBV6-1 | TRBD1
TGTGCCAGTACCCGGGGGTTCGGAAACACCATATATTTT | CASTRGFGNTIYF | TRBJ1-3 | few | TRBV19 | .
TGTGCCAGCAGTACCGGGACTCAAGGCTACGAGCAGTACTTC | CASSTGTQGYEQYF | TRBJ2-7 | . | TRBV27 | .
TGTGCCAGCAGTCTAGCGGGGGGAGAGGATGGCTACACCTTC | CASSLAGGEDGYTF | TRBJ1-2 | . | TRBV27 | .
TGTGCCACCAGCAGAGATCAGCGTTATAGCAATCAGCCCCAGCATTTT | CATSRDQRYSNQPQHF | TRBJ1-5 | . | TRBV15 | .
TGTGCCAGCAGCTCCTTTAGCGGGAGAGAATCCGGGGAGCTGTTTTTT | CASSSFSGRESGELFF | TRBJ2-2 | . | TRBV7-6 | TRBD2
TGTGCCAGCAGCCGGAGGGGACAGGGAGGACTTACCGGGGAGCTGTTTTTT | CASSRRGQGGLTGELFF | TRBJ2-2 | . | TRBV11-3 | TRBD1
TGTGCCAGCAGCGTCAGTTCTAGCACAGATACGCAGTATTTT | CASSVSSSTDTQYF | TRBJ2-3 | . | TRBV2 | .
TGCAGCGGAGGGACAGGAAACACTGAAGCTTTCTTT | CSGGTGNTEAFF | TRBJ1-1 | . | TRBV29-1 | TRBD1
TGTGCCAGCACTCAGGGGGCGGGGAACACCGGGGAGCTGTTTTTT | CASTQGAGNTGELFF | TRBJ2-2 | . | TRBV6-1 | TRBD1
TGTGCCAGCAGCCCGCTGGGCAACTTAGGTCAGCCCCAGCATTTT | CASSPLGNLGQPQHF | TRBJ1-5 | . | TRBV7-8 | .
TGTGCCAGCAGCATTGCAGGGGGCGTTGGCACTGAAGCTTTCTTT | CASSIAGGVGTEAFF | TRBJ1-1 | . | TRBV7-2 | TRBD1
TGCAGCGTTGGTGTCAGGGTCAGCGAGCAGTACTTC | CSVGVRVSEQYF | TRBJ2-7 | once | TRBV29-1 | .
TGTGCCAGCAGCTCCGGTTCGAGCGGGCAAGAGACCCAGTACTTC | CASSSGSSGQETQYF | TRBJ2-5 | . | TRBV5-8 | .
TGCGCCAGCAGCTCACGGACTAGCGGGAGCTCCTACAATGAGCAGTTCTTC | CASSSRTSGSSYNEQFF | TRBJ2-1 | . | TRBV4-3 | TRBD2
TGTGCCAGCAGCTCACAGGGAAGCGAGCAGTACTTC | CASSSQGSEQYF | TRBJ2-7 | . | TRBV5-4 | .
TGTGCCAGCAGCCCGGGTGGTAGCGGGGGGCAAGAGACCCAGTACTTC | CASSPGGSGGQETQYF | TRBJ2-5 | . | TRBV13 | TRBD2
TGTGCCAGCAGTTTTACCTCAGGGGGGCATTTCCAGCCCCAGCATTTT | CASSFTSGGHFQPQHF | TRBJ1-5 | . | TRBV27 | TRBD1
TGTGCCAGCAGCTTAGCGGTTAGTGGCTCCTATAATTCACCCCTCCACTTT | CASSLAVSGSYNSPLHF | TRBJ1-6 | . | TRBV7-9 | .
TGTGCCAGCTCACCATGGGACAGGGGAGTTGGCTACACCTTC | CASSPWDRGVGYTF | TRBJ1-2 | . | TRBV18 | TRBD1
TGTGCCTGGAGTGAGGGGGCATCCGGGGCCAACGTCCTGACTTTC | CAWSEGASGANVLTF | TRBJ2-6 | . | TRBV30 | TRBD1
TGTGCCAGCAGCAGGAGACAGGGTGTCGTCGACGAGCAGTACTTC | CASSRRQGVVDEQYF | TRBJ2-7 | . | TRBV11-2 | TRBD1
TGTGCCAGCAGCTTAGCCGGTGAGCAGTACTTC | CASSLAGEQYF | TRBJ2-7 | once | TRBV7-9 | .
TGCGCCAGCAGCTTGGGGGACAGGGGGCCACTCTCTGGAAACACCATATATTTT | CASSLGDRGPLSGNTIYF | TRBJ1-3 | few | TRBV5-1 | TRBD1
TGTGCCAGCAGCTTGAGGACAGGGGGGTCGGAAGCTTTCTTT | CASSLRTGGSEAFF | TRBJ1-1 | . | TRBV5-4 | TRBD1
TGTGCCAGCAGCTTAGGTTCAGGGGGTGCGTGCGAGCAGTACTTC | CASSLGSGGACEQYF | TRBJ2-7 | . | TRBV7-8 | TRBD1
TGTGCCAGCAGTTTATCCTTAGCGGGCCGACCTAACTATGGCTACACCTTC | CASSLSLAGRPNYGYTF | TRBJ1-2 | few | TRBV27 | .
TGTTCCAGCAGCTCCGGGAGGACGAGTGAAAAACTGTTTTTT | CSSSSGRTSEKLFF | TRBJ1-4 | . | TRBV7-9 | .
TGCGCCAGCAGTGAAGGGACAGGGTTCGGTCAGCCCCAGCATTTT | CASSEGTGFGQPQHF | TRBJ1-5 | few | TRBV10-2 | TRBD1
TGCGCCAGCAGCCAATTTGGGCAGGGCGACGGGGAGCTGTTTTTT | CASSQFGQGDGELFF | TRBJ2-2 | . | TRBV4-1 | .